Shown below are 19 T cell receptor beta chains from a single sample sequenced in a study of cytomegalovirus exposure and HLA in healthy donors. 60 Vbeta and 13 Jbeta primers were used in PCR. TCRdb's table, derived via immunoSEQ multiplex PCR, lists solely in-frame clones and lacks some. The table includes 150,000 or so clones, around three quarters detected once. The source material was PBMCs. Receptors originate from a male donor in good health and CMV-seronegative.

The table lists this clone with a count of one. The CDR3, as DNA: TGTGCCAGCTCACCAGGGGGCAGGGGAGAGACCCAGTACTTC. Translation: CASSPGGRGETQYF. V and J are TRBV18 and TRBJ2-5, with D possibly being TRBD1 (6 bases). Germline V lookup: CDR1 KGHSH, CDR2 LQKENI. The CDR3 is 14 amino acids. With 2 bases removed from V and 4 bases from J, the gap between germline ends came to 11 bases.

The rearrangement joins TRBV7-9 to TRBJ2-1; 10 bases are a match to TRBD2. This CDR3 comprises 15 residues. V lost 2 bases, J lost 6 bases, and 4 bases stayed unmatched. CDR1 and CDR2 (germline): SEHNR, FQNEAQ (reference sequence). The CDR3 nucleotides are TGTGCCAGCAGCTTAACTAGCGGGGAAATCAATGAGCAGTTCTTC. Translating gives CASSLTSGEINEQFF.

This rearrangement joins TRBV19 to TRBJ1-2, with D unresolved. The CDR3 sequence is 11 residues long. The V end was cut by 3 bases, the J end by 7 bases, with 6 bases between. Per the germline V gene, CDR1 is LNHDA and CDR2 is SQIVND (reference sequence). The CDR3 loop is CASSISGGYTF. Written as DNA, the CDR3 is TGTGCCAGTAGTATCAGCGGTGGCTACACCTTC.

A note on this clone: A junction boundary mismatches the germline segment, possibly from a read error. CDR3 in amino acids: CASSQSPGSLIF. The CDR3 DNA reads as TGCGCCAGCAGCCAAAGCCCCGGGAGTTTGATTTTT. The rearrangement links TRBV4-1 to TRBJ1-5; no firm D call. The CDR3 totals 12 residues. Germline CDR1 reads MGHRA; CDR2 reads YSYEKL.

This clone has at least ten counts. This chain uses TRBV6-1 with TRBJ1-1; D remains ambiguous. The V end was cut by 3 bases, the J end by 3 bases, with 8 bases between. Germline-derived CDR1 and CDR2 are MNHNS and SASEGT. This CDR3 spans 13 amino acids. Here the CDR3 reads CASSDRPHTEAFF. DNA for the CDR3: TGTGCCAGCAGTGACAGGCCACACACTGAAGCTTTCTTT.

The rearrangement joins TRBV9 to TRBJ1-4, with D possibly being TRBD1 (5 bases). The germline V and J ends were trimmed by 3 bases and 8 bases, with 17 bases remaining between them. Germline CDR1 SGDLS, CDR2 YYNGEE. The CDR3 spans 15 residues. The CDR3 loop reads CASSAGRGVWEKLFF. The CDR3 DNA reads as TGTGCCAGCAGCGCGGGACGGGGGGTATGGGAAAAACTGTTTTTT.

The gene calls are TRBV6-5 and TRBJ1-2, with D possibly TRBD1 on 5 matching bases. The CDR3 consists of 16 residues. Germline CDR1 and CDR2: MNHEY and SVGAGI. V dropped 3 bases and J dropped 1 base, with 15 bases sitting between them. The CDR3 sequence is CASSYSGGRNNYGYTF. The CDR3 DNA reads as TGTGCCAGCAGTTATTCCGGGGGGAGGAATAACTATGGCTACACCTTC.

V gene TRBV7-8 combines with J gene TRBJ2-1, with 7 bases aligning to TRBD2. The CDR3 covers 17 residues. In germline, CDR1 is SGHVS, CDR2 FQNEAQ. With V trimmed by 2 bases and J by 0 bases, 7 bases remained unmatched. The CDR3 DNA is TGTGCCAGCAGCTTATCGGGGCGGGGGAGCTCCTACAATGAGCAGTTCTTC. It yields the protein CASSLSGRGSSYNEQFF. The full variable domain, in which reference TRBV7-8 and TRBJ2-1 provide the parts outside the CDR3, is GAGVSQSPRYKVAKRGQDVALRCDPISGHVSLFWYQQALGQGPEFLTYFQNEAQLDKSGLPSDRFFAERPEGSVSTLKIQRTQQEDSAVYLCASSLSGRGSSYNEQFFGPGTRLTVL.

The rearrangement joins TRBV10-3 to TRBJ2-1; 8 positions match TRBD2. Germline trimming cut 6 bases from V and 4 bases from J; bases unmatched to any gene: 2. The CDR3 has 13 amino acids. Germline assignment: CDR1 ENHRY and CDR2 SYGVKD. The CDR3 nucleotides are TGTGCCATCAGGGCGGGGGGTTACAATGAGCAGTTCTTC. Amino acid sequence: CAIRAGGYNEQFF.

The chain joins TRBV5-1 to TRBJ1-1; D not certain. The CDR3 is 15 residues long. The V and J ends lost 4 bases and 6 bases respectively, with 19 bases between them. Germline V gene data show CDR1 as SGHRS and CDR2 as YFSETQ. This CDR3 reads CASSQQAGALSEAFF. CDR3 bases: TGCGCCAGCAGCCAGCAGGCAGGCGCTCTCTCTGAAGCTTTCTTT.

This clone has a handful of counts. The chain links TRBV19 to TRBJ1-3; no firm D call. Germline V gene lookup returns CDR1 LNHDA and CDR2 SQIVND (reference sequence). The CDR3 is made up of 13 amino acids. Trimming took 5 bases from V and 3 from J, leaving 8 bases between them. CDR3 sequence (DNA): TGTGCCAGTAGTGGATACAGTGGAAACACCATATATTTT. This translates into CASSGYSGNTIYF.

The gene calls are TRBV11-2 and TRBJ1-2, with a weak D call TRBD1 (6 bases). Germline CDR1 is SGHAT and CDR2 is FQNNGV. CDR3 length: 16 amino acids. Trimming removed 5 bases at V and 0 bases at J, with 16 bases between. The CDR3 loop reads CASSPQVGAPNYGYTF. The CDR3 coding sequence is TGTGCCAGCAGCCCTCAAGTGGGGGCCCCTAACTATGGCTACACCTTC.

This chain connects TRBV6-6 to TRBJ1-1, with a tentative D call TRBD1 (5 bases). Germline values: CDR1 MNHNY, CDR2 SVGAGI (reference sequence). The CDR3 has 13 residues. With 6 bases removed from V and 6 bases from J, the gap between germline ends came to 14 bases. The CDR3 sequence is CASRGGEYAEAFF. CDR3 in DNA: TGTGCCAGCAGGGGAGGGGAGTACGCTGAAGCTTTCTTT.

V is TRBV19 and J is TRBJ2-7, with D possibly TRBD1 on 6 matching bases. The ends were cut back, 5 bases at V and 1 base at J, with 9 bases in the middle. The CDR3 is 13 amino acids. Germline CDR1 reads LNHDA; CDR2 reads SQIVND (reference sequence). The CDR3 spells CASSVDRSYEQYF. The CDR3 nucleotides read TGTGCCAGTAGTGTTGACAGGTCCTACGAGCAGTACTTC.

The chain has TRBV28 and TRBJ2-5; 7 nucleotides line up with TRBD2. TRBJ2-7 matches the DNA end more closely, so the J call is doubtful. Per the germline V gene, CDR1 is MDHEN and CDR2 is SYDVKM. The CDR3 has 14 amino acids. The CDR3 loop is CASSLGVGGYEQYF. In DNA, the CDR3 is TGTGCCAGCAGTTTAGGCGTGGGAGGGTACGAGCAGTACTTC.

The chain carries TRBV2 and TRBJ2-1; 10 positions agree with TRBD1. V lost 6 bases and J lost 12; bases outside the gene matches: 11. CDR1 is SNHLY and CDR2 is FYNNEI in the germline V gene. The CDR3 loop spans 14 amino acids. CDR3: CASRDRDRGSGQFF. The CDR3 nucleotides are TGTGCCAGCAGGGACAGGGACAGGGGCAGCGGGCAGTTCTTC.

The gene calls are TRBV18 and TRBJ2-1; possibly TRBD1 for D (6 bases). The CDR3 length is 15 residues. V was pared by 3 bases and J by 6 bases, with 15 bases between. The germline V gene encodes CDR1 KGHSH and CDR2 LQKENI. The CDR3 nucleotides read TGTGCCAGCTCACCTGGACAGACTACGGTCAATGAGCAGTTCTTC. As protein: CASSPGQTTVNEQFF.

As to this clone: The same CDR3 arises from other DNA sequences in this sample as well. This rearrangement joins TRBV6-6 to TRBJ1-4, with unresolved D. CDR1 MNHNY and CDR2 SVGAGI come from the germline V gene (reference sequence). This CDR3 comprises 13 residues. Trimming removed 2 bases from V and 11 bases from J, with 12 bases in between. The CDR3: CASSYPEGEKLFF. The CDR3 DNA sequence: TGTGCCAGCAGTTACCCAGAGGGTGAGAAACTGTTTTTT.

The chain joins TRBV29-1 to TRBJ2-2, with D possibly being TRBD2 (6 bases). The CDR3 contains 11 residues. The V end lost 4 bases, the J end lost 6 bases, and 6 bases lay between the germline ends. Looked up from germline, CDR1 is SQVTM and CDR2 is ANQGSEA. CDR3 sequence reads: CSVGGAGELFF. The CDR3 coding sequence is TGCAGCGTTGGGGGGGCCGGGGAGCTGTTTTTT.